The T cell receptor (beta chain) described here comes from a study of PD-L1 blockade in urothelial cancer. Turning to the study itself: At 3 weeks (second dose) and 6 weeks after starting treatment, blood was analyzed. Blood-derived samples held a median 141,255 T cells.

The CDR3 has 12 amino acids. V was clipped by 5 bases and J by 4 bases, with 6 bases between them. Per germline, CDR1 MDHEN and CDR2 SYDVKM. The time point is: peripheral blood 6 weeks after treatment start. Synthetic analogs of TCR templates were spiked into every PCR. Here immunoSEQ multiplex PCR was the method, and the copy in TCRdb shows in-frame clones only, minus some. The sample shows around 45,000 clones, roughly 80% of them seen only once. The material was PBMCs, obtained around atezolizumab (anti-PD-L1) treatment. The clonotype was recovered from a man aged 55-75 years with urothelial cancer. J is TRBJ1-5 and V is TRBV28; possibly TRBD1 for D (5 bases). The chain's CDR3 is CASSQGNQPQHF. For the CDR3, the DNA is TGTGCCAGCAGTCAGGGTAATCAGCCCCAGCATTTT.